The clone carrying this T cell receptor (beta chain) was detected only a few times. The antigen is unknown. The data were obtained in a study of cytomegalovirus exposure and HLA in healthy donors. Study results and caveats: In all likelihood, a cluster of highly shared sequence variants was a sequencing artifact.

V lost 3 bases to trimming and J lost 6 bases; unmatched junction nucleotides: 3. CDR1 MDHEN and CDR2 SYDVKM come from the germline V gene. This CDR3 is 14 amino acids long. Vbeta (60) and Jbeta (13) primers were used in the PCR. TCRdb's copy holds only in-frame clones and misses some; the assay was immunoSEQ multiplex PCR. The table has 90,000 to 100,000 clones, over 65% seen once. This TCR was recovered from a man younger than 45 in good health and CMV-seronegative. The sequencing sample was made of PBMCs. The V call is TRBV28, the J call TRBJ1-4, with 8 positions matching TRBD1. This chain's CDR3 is CASSFETGDEKLFF. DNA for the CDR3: TGTGCCAGCAGTTTTGAGACAGGGGATGAAAAACTGTTTTTT.